These T cell receptor beta chains were read from a single sample in a study of blood T cell repertoires in COVID-19. Profiling relied on immunoSEQ multiplex PCR, and the TCRdb table lists in-frame clones only, not all of them. The sample contains 400,000 to 450,000 clones, about 90% of which appear only once. Sequenced material: peripheral blood. The receptor set was obtained from a man aged 18 to 30 with COVID-19, enrolled during active disease. Each CDR3 is given with its conserved first and last residue. A D gene is named only where the DNA matches it firmly. For some rows the clone size is stated as once, few or many, or as a class when expanded; others skip it.

j_call d_call v_call clone_size cdr3_nt cdr3_aa
TRBJ2-2 TRBD1 TRBV9 - TGTGCCAGCAGCGGTGGACAGGGGGAAACCGGGGAGCTGTTTTTT CASSGGQGETGELFF
TRBJ2-1 - TRBV2 - TGTGCCAGCAGTGAAGGTCAGAACAATGAGCAGTTCTTC CASSEGQNNEQFF
TRBJ2-2 TRBD1 TRBV19 few TGTGCCAGTAGTATGGGGACAGGGAGCACCGGGGAGCTGTTTTTT CASSMGTGSTGELFF
TRBJ2-5 - TRBV4-2 - TGTGCCAGCAGCCAAGATCTTTTACGGCAAGAGACCCAGTACTTC CASSQDLLRQETQYF
TRBJ2-5 - TRBV5-6 - TGTGCCAGCAGCTTGGGGAGCCAAGAGACCCAGTACTTC CASSLGSQETQYF
TRBJ2-5 TRBD1 TRBV7-9 - TGTGCCAGCAGCTTAGCCGGGACAGGGGCGCAAGAGACCCAGTACTTC CASSLAGTGAQETQYF
TRBJ2-2 TRBD1 TRBV5-4 - TGTGCCAGCAGAGGGGGCCCTACGAACACCGGGGAGCTGTTTTTT CASRGGPTNTGELFF
TRBJ2-5 - TRBV19 - TGTGCCAGTAGTGGATACAGGGTGGGGCAAGAGACCCAGTACTTC CASSGYRVGQETQYF
TRBJ2-7 - TRBV21-1 - TGTGCCAGCAGCATTATGGTGGTATTAGCGGGAGCCACTAACTTGAGCTCCAACCTACGGCAGTACTTC CASSIMVVLAGATNLSSNLRQYF
TRBJ1-2 - TRBV7-9 few TGTGCCAGCAGCTTAGAGGGGATTGACGATGGCTACACCTTC CASSLEGIDDGYTF
TRBJ2-3 TRBD2 TRBV3-1/TRBV3-2 few TGTGCCAGCAGCCAAGGACTACTAGCGGGAGCCCCAGATACGCAGTATTTT CASSQGLLAGAPDTQYF
TRBJ2-7 - TRBV28 - TGTGCCAGCAGGCCCAGTTTCAACTACGAGCAGTACTTC CASRPSFNYEQYF
TRBJ1-4 - TRBV4-2 - TGTGCCAGCAGCCAAGATAATAAGGCAGGGGTTTATAATGAAAAACTGTTTTTT CASSQDNKAGVYNEKLFF
TRBJ2-7 - TRBV15 - TGTGCCACCAGCAGAGATCGGGGGTTCTACGAGCAGTACTTC CATSRDRGFYEQYF
TRBJ1-1 - TRBV18 - TGTGCCAGCTCACCACAACGGGACACTGAAGCTTTCTTT CASSPQRDTEAFF
TRBJ1-1 - TRBV12-5 - TGTGCTAGTGGTTTGATGAACAGGGAGTTCGTAAACACTGAAGCTTTCTTT CASGLMNREFVNTEAFF
TRBJ2-1 - TRBV14 - TGTGCCAGCAGGGCAGGGCCCTACAATGAGCAGTTCTTC CASRAGPYNEQFF
TRBJ2-2 - TRBV4-1 - TGCGCCAGCATCAAGGACAGGACTAGCAACACCGGGGAGCTGTTTTTT CASIKDRTSNTGELFF
TRBJ2-1 TRBD2 TRBV19 - TGTGCCAGTAGTATCCAGGGACTAGCGGGGTCCAATGAGCAGTTCTTC CASSIQGLAGSNEQFF
TRBJ2-7 - TRBV5-1 - TGCGCCAGCAGCCTGCCGTCAGAGGGCTACGAGCAGTACTTC CASSLPSEGYEQYF
TRBJ2-5 - TRBV6-5 - TGTGCCAGCAGTTACTCCACCGGGTACCAAGAGACCCAGTACTTC CASSYSTGYQETQYF
TRBJ2-7 TRBD1 TRBV7-2 - TGTGCCAGCAGCTTGGACAGGTTCTTCTACGAGCAGTACTTC CASSLDRFFYEQYF
TRBJ1-2 TRBD1 TRBV5-1 - TGCGCCAGCAGCCGAGAGGGGGCAACGGGTGGCTACACCTTC CASSREGATGGYTF
TRBJ2-2 - TRBV19 once TGTGCCAGTAGTTTGATGACACGGAACACCGGGGAGCTGTTTTTT CASSLMTRNTGELFF
TRBJ2-1 TRBD1 TRBV5-1 - TGCGCCAGCCGGGACAGCTTAAACAATGAGCAGTTCTTC CASRDSLNNEQFF
TRBJ2-3 - TRBV7-2 - TGTGCCAGCAGCTTAGGCGGGACAGATACGCAGTATTTT CASSLGGTDTQYF
TRBJ1-1 - TRBV2 - TGTGCCAGCATGAGGGCGAGGGACACTGAAGCTTTCTTT CASMRARDTEAFF
TRBJ2-7 - TRBV4-1 - TGCGCCAGCAGCCAAGATTTGTCGAGCAGGCCCTACGAGCAGTACTTC CASSQDLSSRPYEQYF
TRBJ2-3 - TRBV7-9 - TGTGCCAGCAGCTTAATACGGGGGAGTGGGGATACGCAGTATTTT CASSLIRGSGDTQYF
TRBJ1-1 TRBD1 TRBV2 - TGTGCCAGCACCTTGGGGACAGGGGGCGGACTGGACACTGAAGCTTTCTTT CASTLGTGGGLDTEAFF
TRBJ1-2 - TRBV3-1/TRBV3-2 - TGTGCCAGCAGCTCAAACTATGGCTACACCTTC CASSSNYGYTF
TRBJ2-2 - TRBV13 - TGTGCCAGCAGCGTCCGGGACTTGGGCACCGGGGAGCTGTTTTTT CASSVRDLGTGELFF
TRBJ2-1 - TRBV24-1 - TGTGCCACCAGTTTTGAGAGGGATTCCTACAATGAGCAGTTCTTC CATSFERDSYNEQFF
TRBJ1-1 - TRBV3-1/TRBV3-2 - TGTGCCAGCAGCCCCTCCCGGGGGAACACTGAAGCTTTCTTT CASSPSRGNTEAFF
TRBJ2-5 - TRBV7-7 - TGTGCCAGCAGCTTAACAGGGATTGAGACCCAGTACTTC CASSLTGIETQYF
TRBJ2-1 TRBD2 TRBV5-4 - TGTGCCAGCAGCCCCGGGGGGACCGGGCCCTCCTACAATGAGCAGTTCTTC CASSPGGTGPSYNEQFF
TRBJ2-7 - TRBV11-1 - TGTGCCAGCAGCCCCTCGGCCAAAACGGAGGAGCAGTACTTC CASSPSAKTEEQYF
TRBJ1-3 TRBD1 TRBV5-1 - TGCGCCAGCAGCTTGGGGGACAGAGCTGGAAACACCATATATTTT CASSLGDRAGNTIYF
TRBJ2-1 TRBD2 TRBV5-5 once TGTGCCAGCAGCTTTGTAGCGGGAGTGAAGTTCTTC CASSFVAGVKFF
TRBJ2-7 - TRBV30 once TGTGCCTGGAGTCCGGGACTTAGGGCCTACGAGCAGTACTTC CAWSPGLRAYEQYF
TRBJ2-5 - TRBV13 - TGTGCCAGCAGCTTAGTTTCCGGGTTCCAAGAGACCCAGTACTTC CASSLVSGFQETQYF
TRBJ2-1 TRBD2 TRBV19 - TGTGCCAGTAGTGTTAGCGGGGGTGTCTACAATGAGCAGTTCTTC CASSVSGGVYNEQFF
TRBJ1-2 TRBD1 TRBV14 - TGTGCCAGCAGCCCGACAGGGAAAAACGGCTACACCTTC CASSPTGKNGYTF
TRBJ2-1 TRBD2 TRBV5-4 - TGTGCCAGCAGCTTGTCTAGCGGGTCCTACAATGAGCAGTTCTTC CASSLSSGSYNEQFF
TRBJ1-4 TRBD1 TRBV3-1/TRBV3-2 once TGTGCCAGCAGCTTTCGCGGGAAGGGGGCGGGAGAAAAACTGTTTTTT CASSFRGKGAGEKLFF
TRBJ2-7 TRBD2 TRBV11-2 - TGTGCCAGCAGCCGCGTTGGCGGGGGAGAGTACGAGCAGTACTTC CASSRVGGGEYEQYF
TRBJ2-1 TRBD2 TRBV5-6 - TGTGCCAGCAGCCGACGACTAGCGGGAGCTCCACATCACTACAATGAGCAGTTCTTC CASSRRLAGAPHHYNEQFF
TRBJ1-5 TRBD1 TRBV19 - TGTGCCAGTACCAAGAGGGAGGGACAGGGAAGGGAACAGCCCCAGCATTTT CASTKREGQGREQPQHF
TRBJ2-2 TRBD1 TRBV6-5 few TGTGCCAGCAGTCCAGGGGGCACCGGGGAGCTGTTTTTT CASSPGGTGELFF
TRBJ2-1 TRBD2 TRBV24-1 - TGTGCCACCAGTGATTTTGGTAGCGGGAAATATGAGCAGTTCTTC CATSDFGSGKYEQFF
TRBJ2-5 - TRBV7-8 - TGTGCCAGCATACTGGACACAATCCAAGAGACCCAGTACTTC CASILDTIQETQYF
TRBJ1-3 - TRBV19 - TGTGCCAGTGAGGGCCAAGAAGGAAACACCATATATTTT CASEGQEGNTIYF
TRBJ2-7 - TRBV12-3/TRBV12-4 - TGTGCCAGCAGTTTCGGGTACGAGCAGTACTTC CASSFGYEQYF
TRBJ2-2 - TRBV4-2 - TGTGCCAGCAGCCCGGGCGGCGGGATGCGTGAGGACGGGGAGCTGTTTTTT CASSPGGGMREDGELFF
TRBJ2-1 - TRBV7-9 - TGTGCCAGCAGCTTTGGGAGTTCCTACAATGAGCAGTTCTTC CASSFGSSYNEQFF
TRBJ1-5 - TRBV19 - TGTGCCAGTAGTTGGGCACCCAATCAGCCCCAGCATTTT CASSWAPNQPQHF
TRBJ2-7 - TRBV7-9 few TGTGCCAGCAGCTTAGCCGGGTTAGGCCTCGAGCAGTACTTC CASSLAGLGLEQYF